This T cell receptor (beta chain) was sequenced in a study of T cells expressing NK-cell markers. TCRdb derives one entry per CDR3 protein from the 5' RACE reads, leaving out DNA. The table for this sample gives about 170,000 distinct CDR3 sequences. This clonotype was sampled from a man aged 18 to 70 in good health. The specimen was blood T cells: a sorted CD56 or NKG2C T cell subset, CD4+ or CD8+ T cells, or bulk PBMC T cells (not recorded which).

The CDR3 here is CATPSKDSYEQYF. The chain is built from TRBV2 and TRBJ2-7. Germline values: CDR1 SNHLY, CDR2 FYNNEI. The CDR3 is made up of 13 amino acids.